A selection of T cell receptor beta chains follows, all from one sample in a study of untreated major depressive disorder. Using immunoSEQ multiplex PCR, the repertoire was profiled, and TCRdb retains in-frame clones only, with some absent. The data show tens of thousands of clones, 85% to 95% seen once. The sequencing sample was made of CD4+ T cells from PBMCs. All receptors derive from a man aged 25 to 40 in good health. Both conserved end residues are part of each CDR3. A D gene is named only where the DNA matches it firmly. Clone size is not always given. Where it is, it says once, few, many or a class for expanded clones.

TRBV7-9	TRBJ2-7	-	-	CASSAYIEQYF	TGTGCCAGCAGCGCATATATCGAGCAGTACTTC
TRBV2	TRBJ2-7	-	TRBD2	CASSEAASGSRNEQYF	TGTGCCAGCAGTGAAGCGGCTAGCGGGAGTAGGAACGAGCAGTACTTC
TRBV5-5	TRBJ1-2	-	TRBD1	CASSSRGTARNYGYTF	TGTGCCAGCAGCTCCCGAGGGACAGCAAGAAACTATGGCTACACCTTC
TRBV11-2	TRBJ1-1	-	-	CASSLDWGNRNTEAFF	TGTGCCAGCAGCTTAGATTGGGGGAATCGGAACACTGAAGCTTTCTTT
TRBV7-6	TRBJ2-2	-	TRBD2	CASSLATSGIPGELFF	TGTGCCAGCAGCTTAGCTACTAGCGGGATACCCGGGGAGCTGTTTTTT
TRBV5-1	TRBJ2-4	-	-	CASSLYSGGETKNIQYF	TGCGCCAGCAGCTTGTACAGCGGAGGGGAGACCAAAAACATTCAGTACTTC
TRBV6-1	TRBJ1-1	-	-	CASSLGVPRGTEAFF	TGTGCCAGCAGTCTGGGGGTCCCAAGAGGGACTGAAGCTTTCTTT
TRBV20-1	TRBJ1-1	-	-	CSSADTEAFF	TGCAGTTCGGCGGACACTGAAGCTTTCTTT
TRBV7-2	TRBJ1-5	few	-	CASSLNSNQPQHF	TGTGCCAGCAGCCTCAACTCTAATCAGCCCCAGCATTTT
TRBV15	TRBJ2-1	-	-	CATTGTQTYNEQFF	TGTGCCACCACGGGGACTCAGACCTACAATGAGCAGTTCTTC
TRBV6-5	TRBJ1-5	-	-	CASSRGSNQPQHF	TGTGCCAGCAGTAGGGGCAGCAATCAGCCCCAGCATTTT
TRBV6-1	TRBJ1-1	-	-	CASTLQNMNTEAFF	TGTGCCAGCACCTTACAGAACATGAACACTGAAGCTTTCTTT
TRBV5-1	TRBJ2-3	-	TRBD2	CASSLGSGSDTQYF	TGCGCCAGCAGCTTGGGCAGCGGGAGTGATACGCAGTATTTT
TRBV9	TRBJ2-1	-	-	CASSSTTIPYNEQFF	TGTGCCAGCAGCTCGACGACAATTCCCTACAATGAGCAGTTCTTC
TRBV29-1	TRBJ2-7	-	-	CSVSTASSYEQYF	TGCAGCGTTTCGACGGCTAGCTCCTACGAGCAGTACTTC
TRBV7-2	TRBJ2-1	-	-	CASSLVGSARNEQFF	TGTGCCAGCAGCTTAGTTGGGTCGGCCCGCAATGAGCAGTTCTTC
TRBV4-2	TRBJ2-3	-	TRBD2	CASSQDRGLAGADTQYF	TGTGCCAGCAGCCAAGATCGAGGGCTAGCGGGAGCAGATACGCAGTATTTT
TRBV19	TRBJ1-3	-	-	CAKSPSASGNTIYF	TGTGCCAAGAGCCCCAGTGCCTCTGGAAACACCATATATTTT
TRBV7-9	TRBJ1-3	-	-	CASSAASGNTIYF	TGTGCCAGCAGCGCAGCCTCTGGAAACACCATATATTTT
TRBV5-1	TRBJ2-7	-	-	CASSLGVYEQYF	TGCGCCAGCAGCTTGGGGGTCTACGAGCAGTACTTC
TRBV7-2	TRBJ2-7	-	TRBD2	CASSRSGRDYEQYF	TGTGCCAGCAGCCGTAGCGGGAGGGATTACGAGCAGTACTTC
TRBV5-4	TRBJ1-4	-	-	CASSLGPPPEKLFF	TGTGCCAGCAGCTTGGGACCCCCGCCTGAAAAACTGTTTTTT
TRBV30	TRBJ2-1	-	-	CAWSVLGQQFF	TGTGCCTGGAGTGTACTAGGACAGCAGTTCTTC
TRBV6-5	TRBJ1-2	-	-	CASSYSAGNEFYGYTF	TGTGCCAGCAGTTACTCTGCTGGGAACGAATTCTATGGCTACACCTTC
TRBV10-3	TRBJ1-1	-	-	CAAHTDGMNTEAFF	TGTGCCGCACATACGGACGGGATGAACACTGAAGCTTTCTTT
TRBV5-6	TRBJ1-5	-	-	CASSLGGTFQPQHF	TGTGCCAGCAGCTTGGGGGGGACCTTCCAGCCCCAGCATTTT
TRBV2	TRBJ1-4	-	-	CASNNRMNEKLFF	TGTGCCAGCAATAACAGGATGAATGAAAAACTGTTTTTT
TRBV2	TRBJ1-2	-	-	CASPYFVPPGQPRARYGYTF	TGTGCCAGCCCCTATTTCGTTCCTCCTGGACAGCCGAGGGCACGCTATGGCTACACCTTC
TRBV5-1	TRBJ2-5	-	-	CASSLGGKETQYF	TGCGCCAGCAGCTTGGGGGGGAAGGAGACCCAGTACTTC
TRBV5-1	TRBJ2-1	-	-	CASRKSRDEQFF	TGCGCCAGCCGGAAGAGCCGAGATGAGCAGTTCTTC
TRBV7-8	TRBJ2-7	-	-	CASSALPGSQFYEQYF	TGTGCCAGCAGCGCCCTACCCGGGTCCCAATTTTACGAGCAGTACTTC
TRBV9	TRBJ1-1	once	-	CASSGSGKVSTEAFF	TGTGCCAGCAGCGGATCGGGAAAAGTGAGCACTGAAGCTTTCTTT
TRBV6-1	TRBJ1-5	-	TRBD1	CASSGSGQGALQPQHF	TGTGCCAGCAGTGGTAGCGGACAGGGGGCTTTGCAGCCCCAGCATTTT
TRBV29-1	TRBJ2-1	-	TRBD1	CSVESKGTGIFGFF	TGCAGCGTTGAATCTAAGGGGACAGGAATTTTTGGGTTCTTC
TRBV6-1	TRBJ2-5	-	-	CASNVRLLETQYF	TGTGCCAGCAACGTGAGGCTGCTTGAGACCCAGTACTTC
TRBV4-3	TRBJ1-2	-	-	CASSQSRHDYGYTF	TGCGCCAGCAGCCAATCCCGACATGACTATGGCTACACCTTC
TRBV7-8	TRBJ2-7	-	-	CASSLYGIAYEQYF	TGTGCCAGCAGCTTGTATGGGATTGCCTACGAGCAGTACTTC
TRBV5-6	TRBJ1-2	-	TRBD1	CASSSDRGLYGYTF	TGTGCCAGCAGCTCTGACAGGGGGCTCTATGGCTACACCTTC
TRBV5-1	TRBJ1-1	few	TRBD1	CASSPQGGNTEAFF	TGCGCCAGCAGCCCTCAGGGGGGGAACACTGAAGCTTTCTTT
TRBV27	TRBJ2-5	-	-	CASSLTAGLYQETQYF	TGTGCCAGCAGCCTAACCGCGGGACTGTACCAAGAGACCCAGTACTTC
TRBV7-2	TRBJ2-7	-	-	CASSSFYEQYF	TGTGCCAGCAGCTCTTTCTACGAGCAGTACTTC
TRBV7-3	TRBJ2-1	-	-	CASSPMGADNEQFF	TGTGCCAGCAGCCCGATGGGGGCTGACAATGAGCAGTTCTTC
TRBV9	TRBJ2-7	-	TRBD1	CASSVAPGTETYEQYF	TGTGCCAGCAGCGTAGCTCCGGGGACAGAGACCTACGAGCAGTACTTC
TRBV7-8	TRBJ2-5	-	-	CASSLLGGMDLQTQYF	TGTGCCAGCAGCTTACTGGGCGGGATGGACCTTCAGACCCAGTACTTC
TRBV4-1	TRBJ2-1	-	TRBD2	CASSQRGAAGGSYNEQFF	TGCGCCAGCAGCCAGAGGGGGGCAGCGGGAGGGTCCTACAATGAGCAGTTCTTC